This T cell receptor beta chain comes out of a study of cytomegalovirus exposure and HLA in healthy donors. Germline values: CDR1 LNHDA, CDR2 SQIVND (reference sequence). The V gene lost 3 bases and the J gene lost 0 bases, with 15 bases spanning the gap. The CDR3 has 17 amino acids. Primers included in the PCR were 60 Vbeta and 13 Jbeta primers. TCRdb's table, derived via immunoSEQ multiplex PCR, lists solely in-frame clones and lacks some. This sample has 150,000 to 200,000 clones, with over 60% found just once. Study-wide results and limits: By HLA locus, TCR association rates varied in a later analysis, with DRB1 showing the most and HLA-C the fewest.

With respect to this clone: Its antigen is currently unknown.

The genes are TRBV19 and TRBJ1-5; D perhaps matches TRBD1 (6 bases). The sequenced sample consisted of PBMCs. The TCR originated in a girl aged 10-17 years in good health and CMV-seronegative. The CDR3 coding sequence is TGTGCCAGTAGTATTGGGGGCCGGACGGATAGCAATCAGCCCCAGCATTTT. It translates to CASSIGGRTDSNQPQHF.